The 26 T cell receptor beta chains given below trace back to one sample, sequenced in a study of Graves' ophthalmopathy and Graves' hyperthyroidism. Investigators amplified TCR beta CDR3 regions from RNA transcripts. The authors performed first-round RT-PCR with HTBI primers and then a second-round multiplex PCR. TCRdb reanalysed the multiplex PCR reads using MiXCR and keeps one entry per CDR3 protein. The sample has over 14,000 distinct CDR3 sequences, approximately 49% seen once. Input material: peripheral blood. The receptors here all came from a woman aged 25 to 45 with Graves' ophthalmopathy.

V usage is TRBV20-1 and J usage is TRBJ1-2, with a possible D match to TRBD1 (6 bases). With 5 bases removed from V and 2 bases from J, the gap between germline ends came to 6 bases. There are 11 residues in the CDR3. Per germline, CDR1 DFQATT and CDR2 SNEGSKA (reference sequence). CDR3 bases: TGCAGTGCTGGACAGAACTATGGCTACACCTTC. Its protein is CSAGQNYGYTF.

This clonotype was picked up one time. This chain uses TRBV6-1 with TRBJ2-3; D gene unclear. This CDR3 is 14 amino acids long. Looked up from germline, CDR1 is MNHNS and CDR2 is SASEGT. V was clipped by 3 bases and J by 2 bases, with 9 bases between them. The CDR3 DNA reads TGTGCCAGCAGTGAGGAACCTTCCACAGATACGCAGTATTTT. Protein sequence: CASSEEPSTDTQYF.

A few counts support this clonotype. The chain joins TRBV20-1 to TRBJ2-1; a possible D gene is TRBD2 (5 bases). Germline CDR1 reads DFQATT; CDR2 reads SNEGSKA (reference sequence). V was clipped by 0 bases and J by 4 bases, with 13 bases between them. This CDR3 is built from 15 residues. The CDR3 sequence is CSARDPGSGYNEQFF. CDR3 bases: TGCAGTGCTAGAGATCCGGGGTCGGGTTACAATGAGCAGTTCTTC.

The chain uses TRBV6-5 and TRBJ2-5, with D possibly being TRBD1 (5 bases). The V and J ends lost 9 bases and 5 bases respectively, with 19 bases between them. Germline loops: CDR1 MNHEY, CDR2 SVGAGI. This CDR3 is 14 amino acids long. The CDR3 loop is CASRIGVIMETQYF. The CDR3 bases are TGTGCCAGTAGGATAGGGGTTATTATGGAGACCCAGTACTTC.

This chain joins TRBV6-1 and TRBJ1-1; no clear D gene. Trimming pared 2 bases from V and 0 bases from J, leaving 7 bases between. The CDR3 sequence is 14 residues long. Germline CDR1 and CDR2: MNHNS and SASEGT. CDR3 region: CASSERPVNTEAFF. The CDR3 DNA follows: TGTGCCAGCAGTGAACGCCCGGTGAACACTGAAGCTTTCTTT.

In regard to this clonotype: The CDR3 does not end in the conserved phenylalanine or tryptophan, so this is likely a read error. The DNA is omitted, as the CDR3 cannot be located on it reliably, and the CDR3 follows TCRdb's listing. V and J are TRBV7-9 and TRBJ1-6. The CDR3 length equals 14 residues, ends included. Germline lookup yields CDR1 SEHNR and CDR2 FQNEAQ (reference sequence). This chain's CDR3 is CASSFLTGDSPHHL.

This clonotype occurred a few times. The V call is TRBV18, the J call TRBJ2-5; 14 nucleotides agree with TRBD2. The CDR3 consists of 16 residues. Germline CDR1 KGHSH, CDR2 LQKENI. V lost 3 bases to trimming and J lost 4 bases; unmatched junction nucleotides: 4. The CDR3 protein is CASSPPGLAGGETQYF. As DNA, the CDR3 is TGTGCCAGCTCACCCCCCGGACTAGCGGGAGGAGAGACCCAGTACTTC.

This chain joins TRBV13 and TRBJ2-4; D remains ambiguous. This CDR3 is 14 amino acids long. The germline V gene has CDR1 PRHDT and CDR2 FYEKMQ (reference sequence). V was trimmed by 1 base and J by 0 bases, leaving 4 bases between them. The CDR3 region has the DNA TGTGCCAGCAGCTTAGCGGGAGCCAAAAACATTCAGTACTTC. Translation: CASSLAGAKNIQYF.

The chain recombines TRBV2 with TRBJ2-1; 8 bases are shared with TRBD1. Germline CDR1 and CDR2: SNHLY and FYNNEI. CDR3 size: 14 residues. The J segment lost 1 base and the V segment lost 4 bases, leaving 0 bases of the junction unmatched. The CDR3: CASSGTGSYNEQFF. The CDR3, as DNA: TGTGCCAGCAGTGGGACAGGGTCCTACAATGAGCAGTTCTTC.

The CDR3 sequence is CASSRGEDIGELFF. The CDR3 nucleotides are TGCGCCAGCAGTAGGGGAGAGGACATCGGGGAGCTGTTTTTT. J is TRBJ2-2 and V is TRBV10-1; D tentatively fits TRBD1 or TRBD2 (5 bases each). The CDR3 totals 14 residues. V lost 5 bases and J lost 7, with 14 bases in between. In germline, CDR1 is WNHNN, CDR2 SYGVQD (reference sequence).

The genes are TRBV10-3 and TRBJ1-1; D possibly corresponds to TRBD1 (5 bases). The CDR3 runs to 16 residues. CDR1 and CDR2 from the germline V gene are ENHRY and SYGVKD. With 3 bases removed from V and 4 bases from J, the gap between germline ends came to 18 bases. CDR3 sequence reads: CAISDRGGVVSTEAFF. CDR3 bases: TGTGCCATCAGTGATCGGGGAGGGGTGGTAAGCACTGAAGCTTTCTTT.

This clonotype showed up just a few times. This sequence joins TRBV9 and TRBJ1-6, with 7 bases identical to TRBD1. Germline V gives CDR1 SGDLS, CDR2 YYNGEE. The CDR3 is made up of 15 amino acids. The trim removed 4 bases at V and 8 bases at J, leaving 9 bases unmatched. The CDR3 loop is CASSPDRVGYSPLHF. CDR3 DNA: TGTGCCAGCAGCCCCGACAGGGTAGGGTATTCACCCCTCCACTTT.

The chain combines TRBV5-1 with TRBJ2-5; no firm D call. The CDR3 is 15 residues long. The germline CDR1 and CDR2 sequences are SGHRS and YFSETQ. Trimming shortened V by 0 bases and J by 2 bases, and 11 bases separated the two germline ends. CDR3 region: CASSLESPIQETQYF. In DNA form, the CDR3 reads TGCGCCAGCAGCTTGGAGTCTCCAATTCAAGAGACCCAGTACTTC.

This clonotype rates as medium-sized. The chain uses TRBV6-5 and TRBJ1-2; D perhaps matches TRBD1 (5 bases). Germline V gives CDR1 MNHEY, CDR2 SVGAGI. The CDR3 runs 16 residues. V lost 2 bases to trimming and J lost 0 bases, with 13 bases between them. CDR3 amino acids: CASSYNFGTSNYGYTF. CDR3 DNA: TGTGCCAGCAGTTACAACTTCGGGACGTCTAACTATGGCTACACCTTC.

Points on this clonotype: This could be a read error, since a much larger clone is one nucleotide away. The CDR3 protein is CASIGGGGNSPLRF. CDR3 bases: TGTGCCAGCATCGGAGGGGGCGGGAATTCACCCCTCCGCTTT. This chain uses TRBV7-9 with TRBJ1-6, with 7 bases aligning to TRBD1. CDR3 size: 14 residues. Germline values: CDR1 SEHNR, CDR2 FQNEAQ (reference sequence).

Only a few counts were recorded for this clonotype. The V call is TRBV19, the J call TRBJ2-7; possible D gene TRBD2, 5 bases. The germline gives CDR1 LNHDA, CDR2 SQIVND (reference sequence). Trimming took off 11 bases at V and 4 bases at J, with 12 bases between the two ends. The CDR3 totals 11 residues. CDR3 coding DNA: TGTGCCGGAAGGTGGGAGTACGAGCAGTACTTC. Translated: CAGRWEYEQYF.

This clonotype counts as medium-sized. The rearrangement links TRBV20-1 to TRBJ2-3; no definite D call. Trimming shortened V by 2 bases and J by 2 bases, and 11 bases separated the two germline ends. CDR3 length equals 14 residues. Germline CDR1 and CDR2: DFQATT and SNEGSKA (reference sequence). CDR3 DNA sequence: TGCAGTGCTAGAATAGGGCTTAACACAGATACGCAGTATTTT. Translated, it gives CSARIGLNTDTQYF.

This clonotype was recorded only once. This chain uses TRBV20-1 with TRBJ2-1; D ambiguous. Trimming took 4 bases from V and 8 from J, leaving 12 bases between them. Germline CDR1 is DFQATT and CDR2 is SNEGSKA (reference sequence). This CDR3 is built from 12 residues. CDR3 amino acids: CSANANTYEQFF. The DNA of the CDR3 is TGCAGTGCTAACGCAAACACCTATGAGCAGTTCTTC.

This clonotype was seen more than once but under ten times. The chain combines TRBV14 with TRBJ2-1, with D hard to call. The V gene's germline CDR1 is SGHDN and CDR2 FVKESK. This CDR3 is built from 15 residues. V was pared by 2 bases and J by 8 bases, with 16 bases between. This CDR3 reads CASSQSIAKWDEQFF. The CDR3 region has the DNA TGTGCCAGCAGCCAATCGATTGCTAAGTGGGATGAGCAGTTCTTC.

The rearrangement uses TRBV10-3 and TRBJ1-1; 7 bases map to TRBD1. Germline V gene sequence: CDR1 ENHRY, CDR2 SYGVKD. J gave up 1 base and V 5 bases, and 4 bases lay outside the gene matches. The CDR3 loop spans 14 amino acids. In DNA, the CDR3 is TGTGCCATCAGTACTGACAGGGAGAACACTGAAGCTTTCTTT. Translating it yields CAISTDRENTEAFF.

This clonotype was seen at least ten times. The rearrangement uses TRBV7-3 and TRBJ2-5, with TRBD2 matching 7 bases. V shed 7 bases and J 5 bases; nucleotides not matched to a gene: 13. The CDR3 is 15 amino acids. Germline V CDR1 and CDR2: SGHTA, FQGTGA. Written as DNA, the CDR3 is TGTGCCAGCACCGAAAGCGGGACCTGGGGGGAGACCCAGTACTTC. Amino acid sequence: CASTESGTWGETQYF. Looking up the rest from reference TRBV7-3 and TRBJ2-5 gives the full variable domain: GAGVSQTPSNKVTEKGKYVELRCDPISGHTALYWYRQSLGQGPEFLIYFQGTGAADDSGLPNDRFFAVRPEGSVSTLKIQRTERGDSAVYLCASTESGTWGETQYFGPGTRLLVL.

The chain uses TRBV7-9 and TRBJ2-7; D perhaps matches TRBD2 (5 bases). The germline V gene has CDR1 SEHNR and CDR2 FQNEAQ (reference sequence). The CDR3 is 14 amino acids. V lost 0 bases and J 1 base, leaving 7 bases between the germline ends. Here the CDR3 reads CASSLATGSYEQYF. In DNA, the CDR3 is TGTGCCAGCAGCTTAGCAACGGGATCCTACGAGCAGTACTTC.

This clonotype was recorded many times. V gene TRBV3-1 combines with J gene TRBJ2-5, with D possibly TRBD1 on 5 matching bases. Germline V gene data show CDR1 as LGHDT and CDR2 as YNNKEL (reference sequence). V was clipped by 3 bases and J by 3 bases, with 17 bases between them. The CDR3 has 16 residues. The CDR3, as DNA: TGTGCCAGCAGCCACCACCGACAGAGTACTGAAGAGACCCAGTACTTC. Translating gives CASSHHRQSTEETQYF.

This clonotype was found a few times. The J gene is TRBJ2-7, the V gene TRBV5-1; 7 nucleotides match TRBD2. Germline V gene sequence: CDR1 SGHRS, CDR2 YFSETQ. V lost 1 base, J lost 3 bases, and 4 bases stayed unmatched. The CDR3 sequence is 14 residues long. CDR3 residues: CASSLSGAIYEQYF. DNA for the CDR3: TGCGCCAGCAGCTTGAGCGGGGCTATCTACGAGCAGTACTTC.

CDR3 DNA: TGTGCCAGCAGTGACACAGGGGAGGGTGAGCAGTACTTC. Its translation is CASSDTGEGEQYF. J is TRBJ2-7 and V is TRBV6-4; tentatively, D is TRBD1 or TRBD2 (7 bases each). The germline V gene has CDR1 MRHNA and CDR2 SNTAGT. Trimming removed 2 bases from V and 7 bases from J, with 12 bases in between. The CDR3 spans 13 residues.

J is TRBJ1-6 and V is TRBV7-9; 9 nucleotides match TRBD1. CDR3 length equals 15 residues. The junction had 11 bases not matched to a gene; V was cut back by 10 bases and J by 7 bases. Germline CDR1 SEHNR, CDR2 FQNEAQ (reference sequence). DNA for the CDR3: TGTGCCACCGATTCCGTGACAGGGGGGAATTCACCCCTCCACTTT. Residues: CATDSVTGGNSPLHF.